A selection of T cell receptor beta chains follows, all from one sample in a study of T-cell reconstitution after alpha-beta-depleted transplantation in children. TCRdb fed the PCR reads into MiXCR, producing one record per CDR3 protein. In the table there are 250,000 to 350,000 distinct CDR3 sequences, more than 9% of which are singletons. The sequenced sample was PBMCs from the stem cell graft donor, obtained from the stem cell graft. Receptor source: a human donor who donated a stem cell graft to a child with SCID. Both conserved end residues are part of each CDR3. D genes are given only for firm matches. Size is omitted from some rows. Given values are once, few, many or a class for expanded clones.

V	J	length	D	size	DNA	CDR3
TRBV21-1	TRBJ1-6	17	-	few	TGTGCCAGCTTCCGGGACAGGAAAAGCTCCTATAATTCACCCCTCCACTTT	CASFRDRKSSYNSPLHF
TRBV10-3	TRBJ2-7	16	TRBD1	-	TGTGCCATCAGTGACCCCATTGTTAGACAGGGCTACGAGCAGTACTTC	CAISDPIVRQGYEQYF
TRBV6-1	TRBJ2-5	12	-	few	TGTGCCAGCAGGCTCATCGGGGAGACCCAGTACTTC	CASRLIGETQYF
TRBV5-1	TRBJ1-1	13	-	-	TGCGCCAGCAGCTTGAGCGGGGAGCCTGAAGCTTTCTTT	CASSLSGEPEAFF
TRBV27	TRBJ2-7	15	-	few	TGTGCCAGCAGTTTATCGGCAGGACACACCTACGAGCAGTACTTC	CASSLSAGHTYEQYF
TRBV14	TRBJ2-3	15	TRBD2	-	TGTGCCAGCAGCCCTGGACTAGCGGACACAGATACGCAGTATTTT	CASSPGLADTDTQYF
TRBV9	TRBJ2-7	14	-	-	TGTGCCAGCAGCGTAGGAGCGGCTTGGGGGGAGCAGTACTTC	CASSVGAAWGEQYF
TRBV4-1	TRBJ2-3	13	-	-	TGCGCCAGCAGCCAAGTCTTCACAGATACGCAGTATTTT	CASSQVFTDTQYF
TRBV29-1	TRBJ2-7	13	TRBD1	few	TGCAGCGGCGAACAGGGGGCCGGCGGCGAGCAGTACTTC	CSGEQGAGGEQYF
TRBV10-3	TRBJ2-7	13	-	-	TGTGCCATCAGCGCGACTACTTCCTACGAGCAGTACTTC	CAISATTSYEQYF
TRBV20-1	TRBJ1-5	12	-	-	TGCAGTGCACAGGGCCCCGATCAGCCCCAGCATTTT	CSAQGPDQPQHF
TRBV6-2/TRBV6-3	TRBJ2-1	21	TRBD2	-	TGTGCCAGCAGTTACTCTCGGGCTAGCGGGGGTTACCGGAGCTCCTACAATGAGCAGTTCTTC	CASSYSRASGGYRSSYNEQFF
TRBV25-1	TRBJ2-5	12	-	many	TGTGCCAGCAGTGAACCTAGAGAGACCCAGTACTTC	CASSEPRETQYF
TRBV11-3	TRBJ2-3	15	-	few	TGTGCCAGCAGCTTACAGGGACGGGCCACAGATACGCAGTATTTT	CASSLQGRATDTQYF
TRBV6-5	TRBJ2-5	15	TRBD1	-	TGTGCCAGCAGTTACGCCGGACAGGGTGGGGAGACCCAGTACTTC	CASSYAGQGGETQYF
TRBV6-1	TRBJ1-3	15	-	-	TGTGCCAGCAGGGAACGACCGAATTCTGGAAACACCATATATTTT	CASRERPNSGNTIYF
TRBV20-1	TRBJ1-2	9	-	-	TGCAGTGGGACAGATGGCTACACCTTC	CSGTDGYTF
TRBV12-3/TRBV12-4	TRBJ2-7	14	-	-	TGTGCCAGCGCTGCAGCCCGCCCGACCTACGAGCAGTACTTC	CASAAARPTYEQYF
TRBV29-1	TRBJ1-1	12	-	many	TGCAGCGTTGAAGCGGTGGGCCCTGAAGCTTTCTTT	CSVEAVGPEAFF
TRBV2	TRBJ1-4	13	TRBD1	few	TGTGCCAGCAAAGCAGGGGGATATGAAAAACTGTTTTTT	CASKAGGYEKLFF
TRBV5-1	TRBJ1-4	14	-	few	TGCGCCAGCACAACCGGCGGGGGTGGTGAAAAACTGTTTTTT	CASTTGGGGEKLFF
TRBV20-1	TRBJ2-5	12	-	-	TGCAGTGCAGCGCTAGGCATGAAGACCCAGTACTTC	CSAALGMKTQYF
TRBV29-1	TRBJ2-3	15	TRBD1	few	TGCAGCGTTGAGACCGGGACAGGGGTAACAGATACGCAGTATTTT	CSVETGTGVTDTQYF
TRBV2	TRBJ2-3	13	TRBD1	many	TGTGCCAGCAGCTGGGACAGCGCTGATACGCAGTATTTT	CASSWDSADTQYF
TRBV2	TRBJ2-7	15	TRBD1	-	TGTGCCAGCAGGACAAACAGGGGGGTAAGCTACGAGCAGTACTTC	CASRTNRGVSYEQYF
TRBV7-8	TRBJ2-5	13	TRBD2	few	TGTGCCAGCGCCGGGCGGGGGGGAGAGACCCAGTACTTC	CASAGRGGETQYF
TRBV9	TRBJ2-2	14	-	few	TGTGCCAGCAGCGTAGTCCCGGCCTCCGGGGAGCTGTTTTTT	CASSVVPASGELFF
TRBV6-1	TRBJ2-3	11	-	-	TGTGCCAGCGCCATCCCCTATACGCAGTATTTT	CASAIPYTQYF
TRBV10-2	TRBJ1-1	12	-	once	TGCGCCAGCAGTGCTATGAACACTGAAGCTTTATTT	CASSAMNTEALF
TRBV20-1	TRBJ2-5	13	TRBD1	-	TGCAGTGCTAGAAAGACAGGGATAGAGACCCAGTACTTC	CSARKTGIETQYF
TRBV29-1	TRBJ1-1	13	-	-	TGCAGCGTAGAGGAGGGAATGAACACTGAAGCTTTCTTT	CSVEEGMNTEAFF
TRBV12-3/TRBV12-4	TRBJ2-4	15	-	few	TGTGCCAGCAGTTTTAGGGCAGACGCGGAAAACATTCAGTACTTC	CASSFRADAENIQYF
TRBV12-3/TRBV12-4	TRBJ2-1	16	TRBD1	many	TGTGCCAGCACCTATGGGACAGGGGCCCGTTACAATGAGCAGTTCTTC	CASTYGTGARYNEQFF
TRBV12-3/TRBV12-4	TRBJ1-2	12	-	-	TGTGCCAGCAAGACGACAGAATATGGCTACACCTTC	CASKTTEYGYTF
TRBV24-1	TRBJ1-5	13	-	-	TGTGCCACCAGTGAGGGATTCAATCAGCCCCAGCATTTT	CATSEGFNQPQHF
TRBV5-1	TRBJ2-3	16	-	many	TGCGCCAGCAGCAGAAAGACAGGTCCTACCACGGATACGCAGTATTTT	CASSRKTGPTTDTQYF
TRBV12-3/TRBV12-4	TRBJ1-3	14	-	-	TGTGCCAGCACCCTCTTGGTCCGGCGCAACACCATATATTTT	CASTLLVRRNTIYF
TRBV27	TRBJ2-3	13	-	few	TGTGCCAGCAGCCGAGTAGGCACAGATACGCAGTATTTT	CASSRVGTDTQYF
TRBV19	TRBJ2-1	15	-	-	TGTGCCAGTACCGGAGGGGGACCGAAGAACAATGAGCAGTTCTTC	CASTGGGPKNNEQFF
TRBV5-1	TRBJ2-5	16	-	many	TGCGCCAGCAGCTTGGGTTCGAGGGGCCTTCAAGAGACCCAGTACTTC	CASSLGSRGLQETQYF
TRBV7-6	TRBJ2-3	17	TRBD1	-	TGTGCCAGCAGCTTCCACCCCGGACAGGAGTGCACAGATACGCAGTATTTT	CASSFHPGQECTDTQYF
TRBV10-3	TRBJ2-1	14	-	many	TGTGCCATTAAAGGGGGGATCTCCTACAATGAGCAGTTCTTC	CAIKGGISYNEQFF
TRBV3-1	TRBJ2-7	15	-	few	TGTGCCAGCAGCCCGACCCCCAGGGTCTCCTACGAGCAGTACTTC	CASSPTPRVSYEQYF
TRBV6-1	TRBJ1-1	14	-	many	TGTGCCAGCAGTGAAGGGTCCTTAGGGACTGAAGCTTTCTTT	CASSEGSLGTEAFF
TRBV7-7	TRBJ2-3	15	-	-	TGTGCCAGCAGCTTCGGCGGGGCCGGTGGGGATACGCAGTATTTT	CASSFGGAGGDTQYF
TRBV13	TRBJ2-3	15	TRBD2	-	TGTGCCAGCAGCTTTGGACTAGCATTCACAGATACGCAGTATTTT	CASSFGLAFTDTQYF
TRBV5-1	TRBJ2-1	14	TRBD2	-	TGCGCCAGCAGCCCCGATGGGGGGGGCAATGAGCAGTTCTTC	CASSPDGGGNEQFF
TRBV9	TRBJ2-5	14	TRBD2	few	TGTGCCAGCAACCGGGGACTAGCATTAGAGACCCAGTACTTC	CASNRGLALETQYF
TRBV28	TRBJ2-3	16	TRBD2	few	TGTGCCAGCAGTTCTGGGGGGGGGAGTAGCACAGATACGCAGTATTTT	CASSSGGGSSTDTQYF
TRBV12-3/TRBV12-4	TRBJ2-7	13	-	many	TGTGCCAGCAAAGGTGGGGCCTCCTACGAGCAGTACTTC	CASKGGASYEQYF